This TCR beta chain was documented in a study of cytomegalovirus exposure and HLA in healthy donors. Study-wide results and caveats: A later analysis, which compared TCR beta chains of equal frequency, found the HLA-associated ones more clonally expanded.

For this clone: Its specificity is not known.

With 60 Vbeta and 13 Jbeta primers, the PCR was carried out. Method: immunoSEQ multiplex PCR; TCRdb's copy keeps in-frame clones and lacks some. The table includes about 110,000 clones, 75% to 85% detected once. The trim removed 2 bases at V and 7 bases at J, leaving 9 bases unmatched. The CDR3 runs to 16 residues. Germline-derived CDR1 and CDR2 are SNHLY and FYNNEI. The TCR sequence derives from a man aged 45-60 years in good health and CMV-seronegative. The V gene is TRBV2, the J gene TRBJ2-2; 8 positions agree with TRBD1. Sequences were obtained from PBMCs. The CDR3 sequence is CASSEWGRGRDGELFF. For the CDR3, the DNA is TGTGCCAGCAGTGAATGGGGCAGGGGGCGAGACGGGGAGCTGTTTTTT.